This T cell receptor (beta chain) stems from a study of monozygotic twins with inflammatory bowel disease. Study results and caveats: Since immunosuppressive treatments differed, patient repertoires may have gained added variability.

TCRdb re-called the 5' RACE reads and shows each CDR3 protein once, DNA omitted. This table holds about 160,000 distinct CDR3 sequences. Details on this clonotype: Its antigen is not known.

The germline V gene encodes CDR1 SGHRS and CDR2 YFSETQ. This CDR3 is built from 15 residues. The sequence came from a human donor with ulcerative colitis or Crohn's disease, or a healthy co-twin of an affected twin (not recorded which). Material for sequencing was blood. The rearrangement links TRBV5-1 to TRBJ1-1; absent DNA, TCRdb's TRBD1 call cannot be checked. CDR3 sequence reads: CASSLVGGGDTEAFF.